This T cell receptor beta chain was identified in a study of regulatory T cells in long-lasting Graves disease. Overall study findings and caveats: Persistent Graves' patients showed reduced TCR diversity versus newly diagnosed patients.

This clonotype was found a few times. Its antigen is unidentified. CDR3 length: 16 amino acids. With 4 bases removed from V and 6 bases from J, the gap between germline ends came to 21 bases. CDR1 and CDR2 (germline): SGDLS, YYNGEE. Sequencing libraries for TCR beta were prepared with iRepertoire HTBI primers and Arm-PCR of CDR3 regions. Each CDR3 protein gets one entry after TCRdb re-called the multiplex PCR reads with MiXCR. The sample has roughly 500,000 distinct CDR3 sequences, around 12% seen once; the top ten hold almost 9%. Time point: newly diagnosed GD, antithyroid drugs for less than 3 months. With RNA extracted from PBMCs as input, the TCR library was made. It was an endocrinology department in Xi'an, China, that provided the patients. This sample was also put to use in a study of T cells in Graves' hyperthyroidism and ophthalmopathy. That work states: It was uncontrolled infection, other autoimmune disease, pregnancy or lactation that excluded patients.

The material sequenced was peripheral blood mononuclear cells (PBMCs), taken at new diagnosis, from a patient treated with antithyroid drugs. The receptor was derived from a woman aged 30 to 39 with Graves disease. This sequence joins TRBV9 and TRBJ2-3, with D tentatively TRBD2 (6 bases). For the CDR3, the DNA is TGTGCCAGCAGCCGAGGAAGACTAGAGCGATCGGATACGCAGTATTTT. Translation: CASSRGRLERSDTQYF.